This T cell receptor (beta chain) was recorded in a study of long-term antiretroviral therapy in people with HIV. This CDR3 has 14 residues. The germline V gene has CDR1 SGHTA and CDR2 FQGNSA. V was clipped by 5 bases and J by 10 bases; unmatched bases: 8. An immunoSEQ assay, version v3.0, was performed at survey level. Using immunoSEQ multiplex PCR, the repertoire was profiled, and TCRdb retains in-frame clones only, with some absent. The table has about 17,000 clones, about 81% seen once. Treated in the United States were all of the participants with HIV. This sequence originates from a man aged 18 to 29 with HIV. The specimen comprised unsorted PBMCs, sampled 0.3 years after starting antiretroviral therapy. The chain combines TRBV7-2 with TRBJ1-6; 7 positions agree with TRBD1. The CDR3 sequence: CASSEDRASSPLHF. CDR3 nucleotides: TGTGCCAGCAGCGAAGACAGGGCAAGCTCACCCCTCCACTTT.